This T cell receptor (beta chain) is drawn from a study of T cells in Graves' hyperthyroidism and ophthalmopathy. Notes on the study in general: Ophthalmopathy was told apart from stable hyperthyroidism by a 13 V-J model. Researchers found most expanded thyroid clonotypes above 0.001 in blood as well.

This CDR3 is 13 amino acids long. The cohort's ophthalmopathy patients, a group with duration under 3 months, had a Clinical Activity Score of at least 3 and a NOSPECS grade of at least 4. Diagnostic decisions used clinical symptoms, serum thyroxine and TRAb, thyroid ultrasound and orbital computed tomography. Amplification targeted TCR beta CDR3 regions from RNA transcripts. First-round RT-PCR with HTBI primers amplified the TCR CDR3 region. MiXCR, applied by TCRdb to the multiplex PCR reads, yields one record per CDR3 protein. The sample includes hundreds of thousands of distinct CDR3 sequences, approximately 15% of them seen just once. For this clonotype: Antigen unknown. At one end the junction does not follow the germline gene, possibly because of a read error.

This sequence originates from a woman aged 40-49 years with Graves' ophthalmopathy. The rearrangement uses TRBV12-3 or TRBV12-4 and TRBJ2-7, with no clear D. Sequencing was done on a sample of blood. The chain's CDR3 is CASSLLGRNEQCF. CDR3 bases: TGTGCCAGCAGTCTTTTAGGACGTAACGAGCAGTGCTTC.